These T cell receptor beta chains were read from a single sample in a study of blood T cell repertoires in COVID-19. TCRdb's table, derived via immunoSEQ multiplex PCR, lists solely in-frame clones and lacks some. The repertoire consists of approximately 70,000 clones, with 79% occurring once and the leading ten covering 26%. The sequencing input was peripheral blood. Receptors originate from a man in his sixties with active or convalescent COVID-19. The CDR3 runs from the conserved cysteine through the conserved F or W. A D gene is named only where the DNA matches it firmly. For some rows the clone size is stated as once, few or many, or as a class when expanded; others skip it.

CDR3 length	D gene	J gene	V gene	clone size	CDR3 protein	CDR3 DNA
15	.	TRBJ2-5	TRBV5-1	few	CASSLNDGQGETQYF	TGCGCCAGCAGCTTGAACGACGGCCAGGGGGAGACCCAGTACTTC
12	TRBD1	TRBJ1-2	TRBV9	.	CASSVTGLGYTF	TGTGCCAGCAGCGTGACAGGGCTCGGCTACACCTTC
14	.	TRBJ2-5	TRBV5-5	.	CASSRLGGLETQYF	TGTGCCAGCAGCCGTTTGGGAGGTTTGGAGACCCAGTACTTC
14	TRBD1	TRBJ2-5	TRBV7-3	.	CASSYGDRKETQYF	TGTGCCAGCAGCTATGGGGACAGAAAAGAGACCCAGTACTTC
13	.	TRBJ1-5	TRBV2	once	CASSDRGVVPQHF	TGTGCCAGCAGTGATCGGGGGGTTGTGCCCCAGCATTTT
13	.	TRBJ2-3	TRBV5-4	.	CASSLQGSDTQYF	TGTGCCAGCAGCTTGCAGGGCTCAGATACGCAGTATTTT
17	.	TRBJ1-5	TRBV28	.	CASSLFTGGQPNQPQHF	TGTGCCAGCAGTTTATTTACGGGGGGACAACCCAATCAGCCCCAGCATTTT
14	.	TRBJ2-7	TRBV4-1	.	CASSQDFQIHEQYF	TGCGCCAGCAGCCAAGATTTTCAGATACATGAGCAGTACTTC
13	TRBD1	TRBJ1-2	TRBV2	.	CASIRTGGYGYTF	TGTGCCAGCATCAGGACAGGGGGGTATGGCTACACCTTC
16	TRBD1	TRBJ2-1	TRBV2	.	CASSEAGTGVYNEQFF	TGTGCCAGCAGTGAAGCCGGGACAGGGGTTTACAATGAGCAGTTCTTC
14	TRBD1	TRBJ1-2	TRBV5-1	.	CASSARQGTGGYTF	TGCGCCAGCAGCGCCAGACAGGGAACTGGTGGCTACACCTTC
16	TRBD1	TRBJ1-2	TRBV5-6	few	CASSETGQGPYYGYTF	TGTGCCAGCAGCGAAACGGGACAGGGACCTTACTATGGCTACACCTTC
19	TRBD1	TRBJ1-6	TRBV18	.	CASSRVAGGRSSYNSPLHF	TGTGCCAGCTCACGCGTGGCAGGGGGCCGGAGCTCCTATAATTCACCCCTCCACTTT
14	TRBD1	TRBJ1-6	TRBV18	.	CASSLDRAGSPLHF	TGTGCCAGCTCACTAGACAGGGCCGGTTCACCCCTCCACTTT
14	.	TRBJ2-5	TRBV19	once	CASNTPGLQETQYF	TGTGCCAGTAATACACCGGGACTCCAGGAGACCCAGTACTTC
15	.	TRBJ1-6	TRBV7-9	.	CASSTLDSVRSPLHF	TGTGCCAGCAGCACCTTAGACAGCGTTCGATCACCCCTCCACTTT
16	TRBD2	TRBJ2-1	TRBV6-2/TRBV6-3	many	CASSYRAGENNDEQFF	TGTGCCAGCAGTTATAGGGCGGGGGAGAACAATGATGAGCAGTTCTTC
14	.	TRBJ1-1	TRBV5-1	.	CASSSGEGPGEAFF	TGCGCCAGCAGCTCTGGAGAGGGTCCTGGGGAAGCTTTCTTT
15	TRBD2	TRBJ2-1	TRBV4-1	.	CASSSGTSQYNEQFF	TGCGCCAGCAGCTCCGGGACTAGCCAATACAATGAGCAGTTCTTC
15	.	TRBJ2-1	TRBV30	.	CAWSVFSVRGNEQFF	TGTGCCTGGAGTGTTTTTTCGGTAAGAGGGAATGAGCAGTTCTTC
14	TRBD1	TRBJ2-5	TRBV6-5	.	CASSSNRGQETQYF	TGTGCCAGCAGTTCCAACAGGGGGCAAGAGACCCAGTACTTC
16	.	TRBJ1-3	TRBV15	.	CATSRDMRPSQNTIYF	TGTGCCACCAGCAGAGATATGCGCCCTTCGCAAAACACCATATATTTT
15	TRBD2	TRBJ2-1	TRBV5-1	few	CASSSLRLAGAEQFF	TGCGCCAGCAGCTCCCTCCGACTAGCGGGGGCCGAGCAGTTCTTC
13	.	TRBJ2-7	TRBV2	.	CASSEDRVHEQYF	TGTGCCAGCAGTGAAGACAGGGTCCACGAGCAGTACTTC
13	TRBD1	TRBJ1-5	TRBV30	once	CAQGQGVNQPQHF	TGTGCCCAGGGACAGGGGGTTAATCAGCCCCAGCATTTT
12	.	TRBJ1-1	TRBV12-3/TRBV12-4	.	CASSLSGERAFF	TGTGCCAGCAGTTTGAGCGGAGAGAGAGCTTTCTTT
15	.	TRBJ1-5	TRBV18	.	CASSPFQGSDQPQHF	TGTGCCAGCTCACCATTCCAGGGTTCGGATCAGCCCCAGCATTTT
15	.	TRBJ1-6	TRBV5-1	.	CASSLSRQVNSPLHF	TGCGCCAGCAGCTTGTCCCGACAGGTGAATTCACCCCTCCACTTT
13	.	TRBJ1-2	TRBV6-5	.	CASSQPGHRGYTF	TGTGCCAGCAGTCAACCGGGACACCGAGGCTACACCTTC
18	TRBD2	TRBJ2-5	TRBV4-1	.	CASSHPTGLAGRGETQYF	TGCGCCAGCAGCCACCCTACGGGACTAGCGGGCCGCGGAGAGACCCAGTACTTC
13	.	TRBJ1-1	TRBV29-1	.	CSVEDPVNTEAFF	TGCAGCGTTGAAGATCCAGTGAACACTGAAGCTTTCTTT
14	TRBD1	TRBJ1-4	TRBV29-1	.	CSVSKGAANEKLFF	TGCAGCGTTTCCAAGGGGGCGGCTAATGAAAAACTGTTTTTT
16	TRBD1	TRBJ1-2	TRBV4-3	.	CASSQDRDRGRSGYTF	TGCGCCAGCAGCCAAGACCGGGACAGGGGAAGGAGTGGCTACACCTTC
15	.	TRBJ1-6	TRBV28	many	CASSLGTPSNSPLHF	TGTGCCAGCAGTTTGGGGACACCCTCTAATTCACCCCTCCACTTT
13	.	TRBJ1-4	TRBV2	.	CASSAEINEKLFF	TGTGCCAGCAGTGCGGAGATTAATGAAAAACTGTTTTTT
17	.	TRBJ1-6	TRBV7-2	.	CASSLGPIGGQRSPLHF	TGTGCCAGCAGCTTAGGACCAATCGGGGGGCAGCGGTCACCCCTCCACTTT
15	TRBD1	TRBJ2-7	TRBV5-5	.	CASSLGDRDYDEQYF	TGTGCCAGCAGCTTGGGAGACAGGGATTACGACGAGCAGTACTTC
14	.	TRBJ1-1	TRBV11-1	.	CASSKYGQITEAFF	TGTGCCAGCAGCAAATATGGACAGATCACTGAAGCTTTCTTT
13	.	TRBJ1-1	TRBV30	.	CAWIARSHAEAFF	TGTGCCTGGATTGCCCGTAGTCATGCTGAAGCTTTCTTT
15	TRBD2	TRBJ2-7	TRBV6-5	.	CASMTSGGIPYEQYF	TGTGCCAGCATGACTAGCGGGGGTATACCCTACGAGCAGTACTTC
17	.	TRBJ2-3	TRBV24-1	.	CATSDLRGQGMADTQYF	TGTGCCACCAGTGATTTGAGAGGGCAGGGGATGGCAGATACGCAGTATTTT